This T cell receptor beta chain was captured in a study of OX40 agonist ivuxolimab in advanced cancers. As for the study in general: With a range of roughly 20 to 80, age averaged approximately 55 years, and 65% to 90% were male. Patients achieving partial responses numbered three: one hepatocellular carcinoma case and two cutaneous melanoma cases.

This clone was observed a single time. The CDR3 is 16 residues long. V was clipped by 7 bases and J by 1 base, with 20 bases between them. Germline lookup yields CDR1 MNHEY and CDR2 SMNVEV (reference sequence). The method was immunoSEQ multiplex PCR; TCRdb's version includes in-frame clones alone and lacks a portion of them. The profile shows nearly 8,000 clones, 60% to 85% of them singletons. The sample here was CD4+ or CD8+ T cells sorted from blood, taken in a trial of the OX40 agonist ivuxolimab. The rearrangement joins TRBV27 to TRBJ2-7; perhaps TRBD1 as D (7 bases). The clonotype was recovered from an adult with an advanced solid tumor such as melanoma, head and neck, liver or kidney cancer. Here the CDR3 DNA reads TGTGCCAGCACTTACCAGGGGGGTTTTTGGTCCTACGAGCAGTACTTC. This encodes CASTYQGGFWSYEQYF.